Reported below is one T cell receptor (beta chain). This specimen comes from a study of cytomegalovirus exposure and HLA in healthy donors. The germline V gene has CDR1 SGHTA and CDR2 FQGTGA. The germline V and J ends were trimmed by 5 bases and 0 bases, with 13 bases remaining between them. CDR3 length: 15 residues. The PCR contained 60 Vbeta and 13 Jbeta primers. Clones were read by immunoSEQ multiplex PCR, and TCRdb kept only the in-frame ones, dropping some. The sample yields roughly 150,000 clones, about 77% seen once. The specimen was PBMCs. This TCR was sampled from a man under 40 in good health and CMV-seronegative. The rearrangement joins TRBV7-3 to TRBJ1-1; D uncertain. The CDR3 protein is CASSPVETMNTEAFF. DNA of the CDR3: TGTGCCAGCAGCCCGGTCGAAACCATGAACACTGAAGCTTTCTTT.